This T cell receptor beta chain was captured by sequencing in a study of T cell clones after liver transplantation. Study background: At least one year of complete immunosuppression withdrawal without enzymes over twice normal defined tolerance.

Profiling relied on immunoSEQ multiplex PCR, and the TCRdb table lists in-frame clones only, not all of them. The data hold about 72,000 clones, with roughly 90% observed a single time. CD3+CD4+ and CD3+CD8+ cells were FACS-sorted from thawed unstimulated PBMCs. About this clone itself: As yet, its antigen is unknown.

Whole-study findings and limits: Compared with third party-reactive sequences, donor-reactive ones declined more, independent of withdrawal success. Graft donor-reactive T cells possibly entered the graft instead of undergoing deletion.

The sequence was obtained from a human donor who received a liver transplant. The sequencing here drew on CD4+ T cells from blood, taken before liver transplant.

The CDR3 bases are TGTGCCAGTAGTATAAGGGCGGACACAGATACGCAGTATTTT. It specifies CASSIRADTDTQYF. The chain has TRBV19 and TRBJ2-3; no reliable D call. Between the trimmed V and J ends, which lost 2 bases and 2 bases, there was a span of 8 bases. The CDR3 runs 14 residues. CDR1 and CDR2 from the germline V gene are LNHDA and SQIVND (reference sequence).